This TCR beta chain was captured in a study of shared clonotypes between healthy human individuals. Per the germline V gene, CDR1 is LNHDA and CDR2 is SQIVND (reference sequence). V was clipped by 2 bases and J by 2 bases, with 3 bases between them. The CDR3 runs to 12 residues. Sequencing was performed with immunoSEQ multiplex PCR; in TCRdb, only in-frame clones are kept and a portion is missing. The table records approximately 2.5 million clones, just over 90% of them present only once. The specimen was naive CD4+ T cells sorted from blood. Regarding subset: CD45RA+ positively selected. The chain uses TRBV19 and TRBJ2-5; no clear D. The receptor comes from a man aged 18 to 29 in good health. The DNA of the CDR3 is TGTGCCAGTAGTATAATACAAGAGACCCAGTACTTC. Protein: CASSIIQETQYF.